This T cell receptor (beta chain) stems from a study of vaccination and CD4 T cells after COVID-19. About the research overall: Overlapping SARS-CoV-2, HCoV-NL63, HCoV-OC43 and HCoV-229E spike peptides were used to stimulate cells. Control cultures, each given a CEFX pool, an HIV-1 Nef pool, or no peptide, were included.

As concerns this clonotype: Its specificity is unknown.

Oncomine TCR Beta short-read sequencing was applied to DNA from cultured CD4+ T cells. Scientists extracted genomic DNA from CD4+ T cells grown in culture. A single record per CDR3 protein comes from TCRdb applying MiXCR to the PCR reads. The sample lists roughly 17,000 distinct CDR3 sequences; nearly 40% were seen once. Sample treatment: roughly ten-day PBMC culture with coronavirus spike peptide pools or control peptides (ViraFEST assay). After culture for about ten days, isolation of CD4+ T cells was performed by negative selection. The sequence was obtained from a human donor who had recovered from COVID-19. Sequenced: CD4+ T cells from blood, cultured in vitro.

The CDR3 sequence is CAWKLGRAYEQYF. CDR3 DNA sequence: TGTGCCTGGAAATTAGGCAGAGCCTACGAGCAGTACTTC. This sequence joins TRBV30 and TRBJ2-7; D gene unclear. V was cut by 4 bases and J by 2 bases, with 12 bases left in between. Germline CDR1 GTSNPN, CDR2 SVGIG (reference sequence). This CDR3 region has 13 residues.